This T cell receptor (beta chain) was documented in a study of OX40 agonist ivuxolimab in advanced cancers. Exclusion applied to patients with autoimmune disease history or systemic immunosuppression. This table comes from immunoSEQ multiplex PCR, and its TCRdb copy is limited to in-frame clones, with some not included. Of roughly 70,000 clones in the sample, more than 80% were seen once. The V gene lost 0 bases and the J gene lost 7 bases, with 11 bases spanning the gap. The CDR3 contains 14 residues. Germline V gives CDR1 SGHRS, CDR2 YFSETQ. The sequence was collected from an adult with an advanced solid tumor such as melanoma, head and neck, liver or kidney cancer. The rearrangement links TRBV5-1 to TRBJ1-5; D uncertain. This specimen was CD4+ or CD8+ T cells sorted from blood, taken in a trial of the OX40 agonist ivuxolimab. Written as DNA, the CDR3 is TGCGCCAGCAGCTTGGGGACGGGAGAGCAGCCCCAGCATTTT. Its protein product is CASSLGTGEQPQHF.